Each of the 13 T cell receptor beta chains below was sequenced from the same sample in a study of T cell responses to AZD1222 COVID-19 vaccine. Assay: immunoSEQ multiplex PCR; the TCRdb copy retains only in-frame clones and omits some. The sample yields approximately 180,000 clones, 90% seen once. This specimen consisted of peripheral blood, obtained on day 0 of AZD1222 vaccination. The source of these receptors is an adult in good health.

The J gene is TRBJ1-5, the V gene TRBV30; possible D gene TRBD1, 6 bases. This CDR3 is 13 amino acids long. The V gene lost 0 bases and the J gene lost 7 bases, with 10 bases spanning the gap. Germline assignment: CDR1 GTSNPN and CDR2 SVGIG (reference sequence). CDR3 DNA sequence: TGTGCCTGGAGTGTACGCAGGGGCCAGCCCCAGCATTTT. Translated, it gives CAWSVRRGQPQHF.

V usage is TRBV11-2 and J usage is TRBJ1-6; D remains unclear. V was shortened by 6 bases and J by 0 bases, with 18 bases between the two germline ends. The CDR3 runs to 18 residues. Germline assignment: CDR1 SGHAT and CDR2 FQNNGV. The CDR3 coding sequence is TGTGCCAGCAGTCCCCAGGACGGTACGAGCTCCTATAATTCACCCCTCCACTTT. Residues: CASSPQDGTSSYNSPLHF.

This clone was found a few times. V gene TRBV19 combines with J gene TRBJ1-2, with unresolved D. With 4 bases removed from V and 8 bases from J, the gap between germline ends came to 11 bases. The CDR3 covers 12 residues. Germline CDR1 and CDR2: LNHDA and SQIVND (reference sequence). In DNA, the CDR3 is TGTGCCAGTAGTAGGGGTTTAAGCGGCTACACCTTC. Amino acid sequence: CASSRGLSGYTF.

V gene TRBV3-1 (or the pseudogene TRBV3-2) combines with J gene TRBJ1-2, with 12 bases identical to TRBD1. CDR1 LGHDT and CDR2 YNNKEL come from the germline V gene (reference sequence). This CDR3 has 17 amino acids. V lost 1 base to trimming and J lost 2 bases; unmatched junction nucleotides: 5. The CDR3 reads CASSQGDRGRINYGYTF. As DNA, the CDR3 is TGTGCCAGCAGCCAAGGGGACAGGGGGCGAATAAACTATGGCTACACCTTC.

This clone appeared a single time. The rearrangement links TRBV6-2 or TRBV6-3 to TRBJ2-1, with TRBD2 matching over 9 bases. The CDR3 runs to 15 residues. Trimming cost V 5 bases and J 1 base; bases outside gene matches: 3. From germline, CDR1 is MNHEY and CDR2 SVGEGT. CDR3 coding DNA: TGTGCCAGCAGTCAAGCGGGGGGTTCCTACAATGAGCAGTTCTTC. The encoded protein is CASSQAGGSYNEQFF.

The V gene is TRBV9, the J gene TRBJ1-6; 7 bases line up with TRBD1. Trimming removed 0 bases from V and 7 bases from J; junction bases left unmatched: 4. CDR1 and CDR2 (germline): SGDLS, YYNGEE. The CDR3 spans 15 residues. The CDR3: CASSVEGQDNSPLHF. The CDR3 nucleotides read TGTGCCAGCAGCGTAGAAGGACAGGACAATTCACCCCTCCACTTT. The full variable domain, completed using reference TRBV9 and TRBJ1-6, is DSGVTQTPKHLITATGQRVTLRCSPRSGDLSVYWYQQSLDQGLQFLIQYYNGEERAKGNILERFSAQQFPDLHSELNLSSLELGDSALYFCASSVEGQDNSPLHFGNGTRLTVT.

The chain employs TRBV5-4 and TRBJ2-7; no reliable D call. The CDR3 contains 15 residues. Germline V gene data show CDR1 as SGHNT and CDR2 as YYREEE (reference sequence). V lost 9 bases, J lost 3 bases, and 22 bases lay in between. The DNA of the CDR3 is TGTGCCACCTCCCTAAGGGAAAGGAACGTCTACGAGCAGTACTTC. Its translation is CATSLRERNVYEQYF.

The V gene is TRBV6-5, the J gene TRBJ2-7, with D possibly being TRBD1 or TRBD2 (5 bases each). The CDR3 sequence is 13 residues long. Trimming cost V 8 bases and J 1 base, with 12 bases left between them. Germline lookup yields CDR1 MNHEY and CDR2 SVGAGI. The CDR3 sequence: CASARDESYEQYF. The CDR3 bases are TGTGCCAGCGCCAGGGACGAGTCCTACGAGCAGTACTTC.

The V and J genes are TRBV3-1 (or the pseudogene TRBV3-2) and TRBJ1-6; TRBD1 matches at 7 bases. With 0 bases clipped from V and 13 bases from J, the junction kept 21 bases outside the gene matches. Germline V gene lookup returns CDR1 LGHDT and CDR2 YNNKEL (reference sequence). The CDR3 extends over 19 amino acids. This chain's CDR3 is CASSQDNGFFRTGGTPLHF. The CDR3 DNA sequence: TGTGCCAGCAGCCAAGATAATGGTTTTTTTAGGACAGGTGGAACCCCCCTCCACTTT.

As DNA, the CDR3 is TGTGCCAGCAGCCCAACGTACACGAATTCACCCCTCCACTTT. Translation gives CASSPTYTNSPLHF. The chain employs TRBV7-9 and TRBJ1-6, with D unresolved. This CDR3 contains 14 residues. The germline V gene has CDR1 SEHNR and CDR2 FQNEAQ (reference sequence). Between the trimmed V and J ends, which lost 5 bases and 7 bases, there was a span of 12 bases.

The chain employs TRBV7-6 and TRBJ2-2, with a tentative D call TRBD2 (6 bases). In germline, CDR1 is SGHVS, CDR2 FNYEAQ. The CDR3 is 15 amino acids. Trimming took off 2 bases at V and 4 bases at J, with 11 bases between the two ends. In nucleotides, the CDR3 is TGTGCCAGCAGCTTAATGGGCGGGGTCACCGGGGAGCTGTTTTTT. Protein sequence: CASSLMGGVTGELFF. The entire variable domain, with the rest obtained from reference TRBV7-6 and TRBJ2-2, is as follows: GAGVSQSPRYKVTKRGQDVALRCDPISGHVSLYWYRQALGQGPEFLTYFNYEAQQDKSGLPNDRFSAERPEGSISTLTIQRTEQRDSAMYRCASSLMGGVTGELFFGEGSRLTVL.

This clone came up a few times. The chain combines TRBV5-6 with TRBJ1-4; the D gene is possibly TRBD1 (5 bases). The CDR3 is 15 residues long. CDR1 SGHDT and CDR2 YYEEEE come from the germline V gene. V was trimmed by 4 bases and J by 3 bases, leaving 13 bases between them. This CDR3 is CASSPQGAANEKLFF. Written as DNA, the CDR3 is TGTGCCAGCAGCCCCCAAGGGGCGGCTAATGAAAAACTGTTTTTT.

The chain has TRBV5-6 and TRBJ2-6, with D possibly TRBD1 on 6 matching bases. CDR1 and CDR2 from the germline V gene are SGHDT and YYEEEE. This CDR3 has 15 amino acids. V lost 2 bases and J lost 4, with 10 bases in between. CDR3 region: CASSFTGRGANVLTF. The CDR3 DNA sequence: TGTGCCAGCAGCTTTACAGGGCGCGGGGCCAACGTCCTGACTTTC.